Following are 6 T cell receptor beta chains from one sample sequenced in a study of molecular identifiers for immune sequencing clone quantification (dated by TCRdb to between 2017 and 2018). The library was obtained by PCR. Instrument used: NextSeq 500. TCRdb ran its own pipeline on the public reads, namely fastp trimming at Q25 and MiXCR clone calling, and kept in-frame beta chains. Rows with a matching CDR3 protein are joined into one entry that keeps the most common DNA and genes. The sample data list around 300,000 distinct CDR3 sequences, and about 23% of these were observed just once. The ten largest clonotypes hold approximately 0.74% of the sample. The sample consisted of naive CD8+ T cells from blood, with Jurkat cell RNA spiked in. The sample's cell subset or site, from its label and the paper: FACS-sorted CD8+CD4-CCR7+CD45RA+ naive T cells. These TCRs come from a human donor in good health. Some libraries in this study had Jurkat cell RNA spiked in.

At least ten counts were recorded for this clonotype. The V gene is TRBV7-2, the J gene TRBJ2-5; D is possibly TRBD1 or TRBD2 (5 bases each). Germline lookup yields CDR1 SGHTA and CDR2 FQGNSA. The CDR3 runs 15 residues. Between the trimmed V and J ends, which lost 4 bases and 1 base, there was a span of 13 bases. CDR3 amino acids: CASSSRDRIQETQYF. The CDR3 coding sequence is TGTGCCAGCAGCTCCCGGGACCGAATCCAAGAGACCCAGTACTTC.

Worth noting for this clonotype: A much larger clone sits a single nucleotide away, making a read error possible. The V gene is TRBV7-9, the J gene TRBJ2-5, with 9 nucleotides matching TRBD1. J gave up 5 bases and V 1 base, and 5 bases lay outside the gene matches. CDR3 length: 15 amino acids. The V gene's germline CDR1 is SEHNR and CDR2 FQNEAQ (reference sequence). Here the CDR3 reads CASSLGRTGVETQYF. CDR3 DNA sequence: TGTGCCAGCAGCTTAGGCCGGACAGGGGTGGAGACCCAGTACTTC.

The CDR3 DNA reads TGTGCCAGCAGCGAACAGGGGTTCTTCGGGAATGAGCAGTTCTTC. It translates to CASSEQGFFGNEQFF. V and J are TRBV9 and TRBJ2-1; the match to TRBD1 covers 7 bases. The germline CDR1 and CDR2 sequences are SGDLS and YYNGEE. Trimming removed 3 bases from V and 7 bases from J; junction bases left unmatched: 10. The CDR3 is 15 residues long.

In regard to this clonotype: The junction does not match germline at one end; this may be a read error. V usage is TRBV6-6 and J usage is TRBJ2-1; maybe TRBD2 (5 bases). The CDR3 length is 13 residues. The germline V gene encodes CDR1 MNHNY and CDR2 SVGAGI (reference sequence). CDR3 residues: CASSYLVLGEQSF. Here the CDR3 DNA reads TGTGCCAGCAGTTACTTGGTCCTCGGGGAGCAGTCCTTC.

This chain joins TRBV6-5 and TRBJ2-3, with D possibly TRBD2 on 6 matching bases. This CDR3 contains 14 residues. Trimming shortened V by 7 bases and J by 0 bases, and 11 bases separated the two germline ends. In germline, CDR1 is MNHEY, CDR2 SVGAGI. CDR3 nucleotides: TGTGCCAGCACGCCGGGAGCTAGCACAGATACGCAGTATTTT. Translation gives CASTPGASTDTQYF.

This clonotype was picked up a small number of times. This chain connects TRBV12-3 or TRBV12-4 to TRBJ2-7; a weak D match, TRBD1 (5 bases). Trimming left V 8 bases short and J 3 bases short, with 11 bases between. The CDR3 is made up of 12 amino acids. The CDR3 protein is CASGHRIYEQYF. The CDR3 DNA sequence: TGTGCCAGCGGACACAGAATCTACGAGCAGTACTTC.